The clone carrying this TCR beta chain was detected many times. Its cognate antigen is unknown. Sequencing was performed with immunoSEQ multiplex PCR; in TCRdb, only in-frame clones are kept and a portion is missing. The repertoire holds fewer than 5,500 clones, with approximately 18% as singletons. The data belong to a study of sequential checkpoint blockade in melanoma. Overall study: Arm A got nivolumab then ipilimumab; arm B the reverse, 1:1. The study's findings and limits: PD-L1 staining and CD8+ counts, not mutational load, tracked tumor T-cell clonality. Response in arm A was associated with pretreatment TIL clonality.

V was shortened by 4 bases and J by 5 bases, with 17 bases between the two germline ends. The CDR3 is made up of 15 amino acids. The germline V gene has CDR1 SGHNT and CDR2 YENEEA. The treatment was: randomized to nivolumab then ipilimumab (arm A) or the reverse (arm B). No patient had prior DNA-damaging chemotherapy. The clonotype originates from a human donor with melanoma. The chain combines TRBV11-3 with TRBJ2-5; perhaps TRBD2 as D (5 bases). The sequencing here drew on tumor tissue (inferred from file names), taken from a patient given nivolumab and ipilimumab in sequence. The DNA for the CDR3 is TGTGCCAGCAGCTCCACCCCCCCTAGCAGTGAGACCCAGTACTTC. Its protein product is CASSSTPPSSETQYF.